This T cell receptor (beta chain) was found in a study of CD8 T cells in ankylosing spondylitis. This clonotype was seen a handful of times. The antigen remains unidentified. The germline gives CDR1 SGHRS, CDR2 YFSETQ. Trimming cost V 3 bases and J 4 bases, with 11 bases left between them. CDR3 length: 13 residues. The study's findings and limits: Disease-linked clones had a CD8+ phenotype and relatively low frequency in peripheral blood. Previous work reported some of these motif variants in the synovial fluid and blood of reactive arthritis. A TCR beta motif of roughly 8 highly homologous variants seemed to mark ankylosing spondylitis blood. As reported, disease-linked clones showed significant enrichment in matched ankylosing spondylitis synovial fluid.

Quantitative barcoded 5'-RACE was used to prepare TCR beta libraries. MiXCR, run by TCRdb on the 5' RACE reads, gives a single entry per CDR3 protein. The table shows approximately 540,000 distinct CDR3 sequences, with about an eighth occurring only once. The rearrangement joins TRBV5-1 to TRBJ2-7; D unresolved. Sample: blood, either unsorted or a sorted T cell fraction (not recorded which). The sequence was collected from a male donor with ankylosing spondylitis. CDR3 bases: TGCGCCAGCAGCTCCCTGGTGGGGTACGAGCAGTACTTC. This encodes CASSSLVGYEQYF. Full variable domain (rest looked up from reference TRBV5-1 and TRBJ2-7): KAGVTQTPRYLIKTRGQQVTLSCSPISGHRSVSWYQQTPGQGLQFLFEYFSETQRNKGNFPGRFSGRQFSNSRSEMNVSTLELGDSALYLCASSSLVGYEQYFGPGTRLTVT.